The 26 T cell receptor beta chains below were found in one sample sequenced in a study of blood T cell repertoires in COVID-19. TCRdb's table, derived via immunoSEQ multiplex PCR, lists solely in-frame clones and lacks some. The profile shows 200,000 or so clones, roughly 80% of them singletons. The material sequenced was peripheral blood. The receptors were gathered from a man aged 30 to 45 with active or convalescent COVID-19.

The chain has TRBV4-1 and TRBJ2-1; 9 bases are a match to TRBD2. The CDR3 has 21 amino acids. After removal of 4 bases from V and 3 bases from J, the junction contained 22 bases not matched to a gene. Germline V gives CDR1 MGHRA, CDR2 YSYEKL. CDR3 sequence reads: CASSLSREALAGPGNYNEQFF. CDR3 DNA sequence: TGCGCCAGCAGCCTTTCCAGAGAAGCACTAGCGGGTCCAGGGAACTACAATGAGCAGTTCTTC.

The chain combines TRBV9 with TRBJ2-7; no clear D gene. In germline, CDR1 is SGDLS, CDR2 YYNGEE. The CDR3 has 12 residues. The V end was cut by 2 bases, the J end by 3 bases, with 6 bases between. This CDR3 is CASSVTGYEQYF. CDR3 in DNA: TGTGCCAGCAGCGTTACTGGCTACGAGCAGTACTTC.

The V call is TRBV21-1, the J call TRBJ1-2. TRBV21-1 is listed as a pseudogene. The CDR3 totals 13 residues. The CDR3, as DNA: TGTGCCAGCAGCTCCCGGTACTACTATGGCTACACCTTC. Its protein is CASSSRYYYGYTF.

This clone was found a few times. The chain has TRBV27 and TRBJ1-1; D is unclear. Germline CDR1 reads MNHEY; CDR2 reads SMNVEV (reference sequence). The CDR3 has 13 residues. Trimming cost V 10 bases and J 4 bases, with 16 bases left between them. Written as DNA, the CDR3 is TGTGCCACCGCCCCCCAGAAAATCACTGAAGCTTTCTTT. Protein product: CATAPQKITEAFF.

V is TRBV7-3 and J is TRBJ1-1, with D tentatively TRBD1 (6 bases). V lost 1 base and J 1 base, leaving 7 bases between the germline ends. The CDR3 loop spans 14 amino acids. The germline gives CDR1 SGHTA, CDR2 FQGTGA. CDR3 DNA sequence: TGTGCCAGCAGCTTAAAAGGGGGGAACACTGAAGCTTTCTTT. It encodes CASSLKGGNTEAFF.

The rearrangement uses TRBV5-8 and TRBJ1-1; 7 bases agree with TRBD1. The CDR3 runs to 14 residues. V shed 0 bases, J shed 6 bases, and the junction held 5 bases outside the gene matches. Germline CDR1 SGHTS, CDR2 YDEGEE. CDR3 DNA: TGTGCCAGCAGCTTGGTTGGACAGGCCTCTGAAGCTTTCTTT. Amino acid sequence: CASSLVGQASEAFF.

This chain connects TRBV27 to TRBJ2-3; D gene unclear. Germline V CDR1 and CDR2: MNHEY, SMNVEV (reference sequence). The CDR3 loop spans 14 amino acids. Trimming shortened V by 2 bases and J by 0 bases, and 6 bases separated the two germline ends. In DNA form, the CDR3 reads TGTGCCAGCAGTTTACACGGGAGCACAGATACGCAGTATTTT. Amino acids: CASSLHGSTDTQYF.

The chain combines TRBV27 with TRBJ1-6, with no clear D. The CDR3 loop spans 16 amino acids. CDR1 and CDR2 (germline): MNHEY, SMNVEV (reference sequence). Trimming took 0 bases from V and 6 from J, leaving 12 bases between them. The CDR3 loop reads CASSLSIQRVNSPLHF. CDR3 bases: TGTGCCAGCAGTTTATCGATCCAGCGGGTTAATTCACCCCTCCACTTT.

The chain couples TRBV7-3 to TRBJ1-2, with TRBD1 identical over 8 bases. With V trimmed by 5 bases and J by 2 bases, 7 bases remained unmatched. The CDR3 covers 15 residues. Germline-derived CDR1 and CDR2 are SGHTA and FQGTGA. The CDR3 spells CASSPRDRINYGYTF. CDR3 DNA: TGTGCCAGCAGCCCCCGGGACAGGATAAACTATGGCTACACCTTC.

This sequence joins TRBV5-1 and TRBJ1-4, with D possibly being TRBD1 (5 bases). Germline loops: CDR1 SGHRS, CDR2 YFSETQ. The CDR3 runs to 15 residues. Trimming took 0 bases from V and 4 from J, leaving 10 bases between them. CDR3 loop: CASSLEGRGNEKLFF. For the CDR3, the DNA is TGCGCCAGCAGCTTGGAGGGGAGGGGTAATGAAAAACTGTTTTTT.

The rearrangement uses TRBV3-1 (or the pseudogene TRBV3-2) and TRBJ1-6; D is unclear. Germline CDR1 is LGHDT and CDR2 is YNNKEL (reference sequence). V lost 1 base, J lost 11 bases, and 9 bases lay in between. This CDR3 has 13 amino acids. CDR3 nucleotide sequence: TGTGCCAGCAGCCAAGGAGCCCCCGCACCCCTCCACTTT. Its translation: CASSQGAPAPLHF.

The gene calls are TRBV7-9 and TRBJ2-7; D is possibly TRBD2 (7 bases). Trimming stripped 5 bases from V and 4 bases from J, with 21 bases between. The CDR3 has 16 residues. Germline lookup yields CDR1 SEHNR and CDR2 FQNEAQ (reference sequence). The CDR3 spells CASSPWGGGRFYEQYF. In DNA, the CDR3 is TGTGCCAGCAGCCCCTGGGGGGGCGGGCGGTTTTACGAGCAGTACTTC.

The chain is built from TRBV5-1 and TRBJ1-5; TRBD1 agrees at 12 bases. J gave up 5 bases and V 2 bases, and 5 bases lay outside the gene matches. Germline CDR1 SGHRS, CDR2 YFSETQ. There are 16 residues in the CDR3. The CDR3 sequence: CASSLGTGGADQPQHF. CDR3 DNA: TGCGCCAGCAGCTTAGGGACAGGGGGCGCGGATCAGCCCCAGCATTTT. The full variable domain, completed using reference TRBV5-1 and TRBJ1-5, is KAGVTQTPRYLIKTRGQQVTLSCSPISGHRSVSWYQQTPGQGLQFLFEYFSETQRNKGNFPGRFSGRQFSNSRSEMNVSTLELGDSALYLCASSLGTGGADQPQHFGDGTRLSIL.

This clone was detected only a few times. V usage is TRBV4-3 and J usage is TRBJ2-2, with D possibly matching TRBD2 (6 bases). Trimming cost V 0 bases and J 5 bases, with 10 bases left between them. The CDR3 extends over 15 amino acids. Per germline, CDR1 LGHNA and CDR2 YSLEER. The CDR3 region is CASSQDNRGTGELFF. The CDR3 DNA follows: TGCGCCAGCAGCCAAGATAACCGGGGGACCGGGGAGCTGTTTTTT.

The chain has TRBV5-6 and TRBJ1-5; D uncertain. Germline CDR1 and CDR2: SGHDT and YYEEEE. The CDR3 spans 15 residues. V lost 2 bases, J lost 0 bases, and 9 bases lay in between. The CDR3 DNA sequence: TGTGCCAGCAGCTTCGGAGGGATTAGCAATCAGCCCCAGCATTTT. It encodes CASSFGGISNQPQHF.

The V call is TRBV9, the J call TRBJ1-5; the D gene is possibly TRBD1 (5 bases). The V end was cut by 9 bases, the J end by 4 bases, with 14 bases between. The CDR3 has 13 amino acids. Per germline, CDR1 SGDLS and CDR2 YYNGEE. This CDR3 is CAIDRKLNQPQHF. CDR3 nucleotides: TGTGCCATAGACAGAAAGTTAAATCAGCCCCAGCATTTT.

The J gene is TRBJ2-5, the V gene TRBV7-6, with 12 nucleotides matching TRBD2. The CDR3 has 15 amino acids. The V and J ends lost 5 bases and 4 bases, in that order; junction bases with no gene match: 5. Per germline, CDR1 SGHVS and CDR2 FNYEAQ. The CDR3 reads CASSRTSGGRETQYF. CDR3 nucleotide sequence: TGTGCCAGCAGCCGAACTAGCGGGGGGCGAGAGACCCAGTACTTC.

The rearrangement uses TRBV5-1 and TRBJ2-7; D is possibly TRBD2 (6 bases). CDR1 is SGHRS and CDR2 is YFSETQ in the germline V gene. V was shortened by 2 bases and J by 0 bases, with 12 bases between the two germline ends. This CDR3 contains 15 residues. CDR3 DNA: TGCGCCAGCAGCTTTGGGGGGACCGGCTCCTACGAGCAGTACTTC. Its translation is CASSFGGTGSYEQYF.

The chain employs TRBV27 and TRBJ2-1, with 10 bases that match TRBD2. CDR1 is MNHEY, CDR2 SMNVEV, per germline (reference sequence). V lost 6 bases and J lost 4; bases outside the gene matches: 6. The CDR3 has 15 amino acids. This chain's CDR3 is CASRLLAGAYNEQFF. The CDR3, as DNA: TGTGCCAGCAGGCTCCTAGCGGGGGCTTACAATGAGCAGTTCTTC.

CDR3 coding DNA: TGTGCCAGCTCACTAATAAAGCGGGTTGGTTACGAGCAGTACTTC. Translated, it gives CASSLIKRVGYEQYF. V and J are TRBV18 and TRBJ2-7, with D tentatively TRBD2 (6 bases). The V and J ends lost 4 bases and 4 bases respectively, with 17 bases between them. The CDR3 extends over 15 amino acids. Germline CDR1 and CDR2: KGHSH and LQKENI.

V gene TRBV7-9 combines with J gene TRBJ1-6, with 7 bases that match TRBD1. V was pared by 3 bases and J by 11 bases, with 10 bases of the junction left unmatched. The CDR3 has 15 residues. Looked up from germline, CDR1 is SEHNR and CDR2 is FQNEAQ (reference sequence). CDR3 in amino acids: CASSFEQGQRAPLHF. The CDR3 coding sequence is TGTGCCAGCAGCTTTGAACAGGGGCAGCGGGCACCCCTCCACTTT.

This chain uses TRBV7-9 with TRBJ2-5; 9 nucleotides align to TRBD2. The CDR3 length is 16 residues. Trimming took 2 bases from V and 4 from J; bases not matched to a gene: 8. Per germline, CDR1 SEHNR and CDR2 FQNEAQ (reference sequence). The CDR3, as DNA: TGTGCCAGCAGCTTACCGCGGGCTAGCGGGACAGAGACCCAGTACTTC. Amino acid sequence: CASSLPRASGTETQYF.

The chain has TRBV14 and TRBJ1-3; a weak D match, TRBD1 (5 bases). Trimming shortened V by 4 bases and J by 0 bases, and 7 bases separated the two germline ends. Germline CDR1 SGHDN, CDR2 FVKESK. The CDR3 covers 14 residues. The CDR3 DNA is TGTGCCAGCAGCCTTGACAGCTCTGGAAACACCATATATTTT. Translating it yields CASSLDSSGNTIYF.

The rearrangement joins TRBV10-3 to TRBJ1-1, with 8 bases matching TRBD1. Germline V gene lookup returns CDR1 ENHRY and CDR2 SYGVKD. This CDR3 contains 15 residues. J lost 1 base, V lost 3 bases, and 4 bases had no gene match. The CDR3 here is CAISDARGRNTEAFF. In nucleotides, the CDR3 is TGTGCCATCAGTGACGCCAGGGGGCGGAACACTGAAGCTTTCTTT.

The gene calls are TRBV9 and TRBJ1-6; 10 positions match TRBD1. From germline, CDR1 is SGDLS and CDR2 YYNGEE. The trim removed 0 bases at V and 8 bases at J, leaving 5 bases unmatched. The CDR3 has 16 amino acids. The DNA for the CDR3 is TGTGCCAGCAGCGTAGAAGGGGGACAGGGGTATTCACCCCTCCACTTT. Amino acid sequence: CASSVEGGQGYSPLHF.

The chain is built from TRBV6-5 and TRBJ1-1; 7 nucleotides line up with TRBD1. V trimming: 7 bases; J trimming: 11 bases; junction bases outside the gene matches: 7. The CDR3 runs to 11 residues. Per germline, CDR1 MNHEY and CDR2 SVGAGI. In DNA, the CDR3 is TGTGCCAGCACCAAGGGGACAGCGGCTTTCTTT. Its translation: CASTKGTAAFF.